Listed below are T cell receptor beta chains from one sample, sequenced in a study of early T cells in non-severe SARS-CoV-2 infection. Each CDR3 protein gets one entry after TCRdb re-called the 5' RACE reads with MiXCR. The table records about 23,000 distinct CDR3 sequences, about 5.3% of them present only once. Sequenced: whole blood. All receptors come from an adult who was a healthcare worker with PCR-confirmed SARS-CoV-2 infection or an uninfected control (not recorded which). Both conserved end residues are part of each CDR3. A D gene is named only where the DNA matches it firmly. Clone sizes are given selectively: once, few, many, or a class where the clone is expanded.

cdr3_length	clone_size	d_call	j_call	v_call	cdr3_aa	cdr3_nt
17	few	TRBD1	TRBJ2-1	TRBV14	CASSQGQGVPLYNEQFF	TGTGCCAGCAGCCAAGGGCAGGGGGTCCCATTGTACAATGAGCAGTTCTTC
13	many	.	TRBJ2-1	TRBV4-3	CASSQDEWRDRFF	TGCGCCAGCAGCCAAGATGAATGGCGGGATCGGTTCTTC
16	many	TRBD1	TRBJ2-7	TRBV2	CASSELGTGGVYEQYF	TGTGCCAGCAGTGAGCTTGGGACAGGGGGCGTCTACGAGCAGTACTTC
12	many	.	TRBJ2-5	TRBV29-1	CSHGPWGETQYF	TGCAGTCACGGTCCCTGGGGAGAGACCCAGTACTTC
15	.	.	TRBJ2-3	TRBV20-1	CSAREGGLHVDTQYF	TGCAGTGCTAGAGAAGGGGGACTACACGTAGATACGCAGTATTTT
13	many	.	TRBJ2-1	TRBV10-3	CAISDGTNNEQFF	TGTGCCATCAGTGATGGCACCAACAATGAGCAGTTCTTC
16	.	TRBD1	TRBJ1-3	TRBV20-1	CSADRDRGVSGNTIYF	TGCAGTGCTGACCGGGACAGGGGGGTCTCTGGAAACACCATATATTTT
12	many	.	TRBJ2-1	TRBV20-1	CSASGAGDEQFF	TGCAGTGCTAGTGGGGCCGGGGATGAGCAGTTCTTC
11	many	.	TRBJ2-3	TRBV6-6	CASSYPDTQYF	TGTGCCAGCAGTTACCCAGATACGCAGTATTTT
12	medium-sized	.	TRBJ2-7	TRBV2	CASSYDSYEQYF	TGTGCCAGCAGCTATGACAGCTACGAGCAGTACTTC
14	.	.	TRBJ2-3	TRBV10-3	CAISDLRGTDTQYF	TGTGCCATCAGTGATTTGCGGGGCACAGATACGCAGTATTTT
16	many	TRBD2	TRBJ2-7	TRBV6-5	CASSPGLATSSYEQYF	TGTGCCAGCAGCCCCGGACTAGCGACGAGCTCCTACGAGCAGTACTTC
15	many	.	TRBJ2-3	TRBV24-1	CATSDLKGNTDTQYF	TGTGCCACCAGTGATTTGAAGGGGAACACAGATACGCAGTATTTT
18	many	.	TRBJ2-2	TRBV21-1	CASSKRGTSGRWPGELFF	TGTGCCAGCAGCAAAAGGGGGACTAGCGGGAGGTGGCCCGGGGAGCTGTTTTTT
16	many	TRBD2	TRBJ2-1	TRBV7-2	CASSLAPGGLSYEQFF	TGTGCCAGCAGCTTAGCCCCGGGAGGGCTTTCTTATGAGCAGTTCTTC
18	many	.	TRBJ2-7	TRBV1	CTSSHGLAGGPSPYEQYF	TGCACCAGCAGCCATGGACTAGCGGGAGGGCCGTCCCCCTACGAGCAGTACTTC
13	medium-sized	TRBD1	TRBJ2-1	TRBV19	CASRDRWYNEQFF	TGTGCCAGTAGGGACAGGTGGTACAATGAGCAGTTCTTC
14	few	.	TRBJ1-1	TRBV24-1	CATSSGGRNTEAFF	TGTGCCACCAGTTCCGGGGGGAGGAACACTGAAGCTTTCTTT
16	many	TRBD1	TRBJ2-1	TRBV20-1	CSAIPRDRGLYNEQFF	TGCAGTGCTATTCCGAGGGACAGGGGCCTCTACAATGAGCAGTTCTTC
13	.	.	TRBJ1-5	TRBV10-3	CASQRDTNQPQHF	TGCGCCTCTCAGAGGGACACCAATCAGCCCCAGCATTTT
17	many	TRBD2	TRBJ2-2	TRBV7-2	CASSITPGLAETGELFF	TGTGCCAGCAGCATCACGCCGGGACTAGCGGAAACCGGGGAGCTGTTTTTT
15	many	.	TRBJ2-5	TRBV9	CASSESSGVGETQYF	TGTGCCAGCAGCGAGAGTTCGGGAGTCGGGGAGACCCAGTACTTC
16	.	.	TRBJ1-5	TRBV21-1	CASSKRRFRVNQPQHF	TGTGCCAGCAGCAAAAGGAGGTTCCGGGTCAATCAGCCCCAGCATTTT
14	many	.	TRBJ2-3	TRBV7-8	CASSFERVPDTQYF	TGTGCCAGCAGCTTTGAAAGGGTCCCAGATACGCAGTATTTT
15	many	.	TRBJ1-2	TRBV9	CASSVSTEANYGYTF	TGTGCCAGCAGCGTGTCGACAGAAGCTAACTATGGCTACACCTTC
14	many	.	TRBJ2-1	TRBV14	CASSQAEIYNEQFF	TGTGCCAGCAGCCAGGCAGAAATATACAATGAGCAGTTCTTC
16	many	.	TRBJ2-1	TRBV11-3	CASSLEGRGVLNEQFF	TGTGCCAGCAGCTTAGAAGGTCGCGGGGTGCTCAATGAGCAGTTCTTC
13	many	.	TRBJ2-1	TRBV20-1	CSAPKDRYNEQFF	TGCAGTGCACCCAAGGACAGATACAATGAGCAGTTCTTC
15	.	.	TRBJ2-2	TRBV6-5	CASSHVTPRTGELFF	TGTGCCAGCAGCCACGTGACCCCGAGGACCGGGGAGCTGTTTTTT
9	many	.	TRBJ2-5	TRBV12-3/TRBV12-4	CASSFYQYF	TGTGCCAGCAGTTTCTACCAGTACTTC
16	many	.	TRBJ2-5	TRBV21-1	CASGGQGQRQQETQYF	TGTGCCAGCGGCGGACAGGGCCAGAGGCAACAAGAGACCCAGTACTTC
16	few	TRBD1	TRBJ2-5	TRBV29-1	CSVEDPTTGGIETQYF	TGCAGCGTTGAAGATCCTACGACAGGGGGAATAGAGACCCAGTACTTC
17	many	.	TRBJ2-3	TRBV6-6	CASSYSSRGFGTDTQYF	TGTGCCAGCAGTTACTCGAGTAGAGGGTTCGGCACAGATACGCAGTATTTT
14	many	TRBD1	TRBJ2-1	TRBV7-6	CASSGTGVWNEQFF	TGTGCCAGCAGCGGGACAGGGGTTTGGAATGAGCAGTTCTTC
15	.	TRBD2	TRBJ2-3	TRBV6-6	CATTNRAGGLDTQYF	TGTGCCACCACAAACAGGGCGGGAGGTTTGGATACGCAGTATTTT
13	many	.	TRBJ2-5	TRBV7-2	CASSRSAVETQYF	TGTGCCAGCAGCCGATCCGCGGTGGAGACCCAGTACTTC
17	few	.	TRBJ1-3	TRBV4-3	CASSQVSIRGTGNTIYF	TGCGCCAGCAGCCAAGTATCCATCAGGGGAACTGGAAACACCATATATTTT
16	few	TRBD2	TRBJ2-3	TRBV6-2/TRBV6-3	CASSYLASGLTDTQYF	TGTGCCAGCAGTTACTTAGCTAGCGGGCTCACAGATACGCAGTATTTT
15	many	TRBD2	TRBJ2-1	TRBV7-2	CASGLSPGGYNEQFF	TGTGCCAGCGGCCTTTCTCCGGGAGGGTACAATGAGCAGTTCTTC
13	many	.	TRBJ2-3	TRBV5-1	CASSFGGPDTQYF	TGCGCCAGCAGCTTTGGGGGGCCGGATACGCAGTATTTT
15	many	TRBD2	TRBJ2-3	TRBV9	CASTAGTSGTDTQYF	TGTGCCAGCACGGCCGGGACTAGCGGCACAGATACGCAGTATTTT
18	few	.	TRBJ2-5	TRBV7-2	CASSPDGTLTRFQETQYF	TGTGCCAGCAGCCCCGATGGGACACTAACCCGCTTCCAAGAGACCCAGTACTTC
14	many	.	TRBJ1-1	TRBV12-3/TRBV12-4	CASSIQGRHTEAFF	TGTGCCAGCAGTATCCAGGGCCGGCACACTGAAGCTTTCTTT
14	few	.	TRBJ2-4	TRBV7-6	CASSYRQNSNIQYF	TGTGCCAGCAGCTACCGACAGAACTCAAACATTCAGTACTTC
15	.	TRBD1	TRBJ2-1	TRBV11-3	CASGPGQGLNNEQFF	TGTGCCAGTGGACCGGGACAGGGACTCAACAATGAGCAGTTCTTC
15	many	.	TRBJ2-2	TRBV5-1	CASSFRTWDTGELFF	TGCGCCAGCAGCTTCAGGACCTGGGACACCGGGGAGCTGTTTTTT
15	.	TRBD1	TRBJ1-2	TRBV4-2	CASSQESGQNYGYTF	TGTGCCAGCAGCCAAGAGTCGGGACAGAACTATGGCTACACCTTC
14	many	.	TRBJ2-7	TRBV20-1	CSARTEYLSYEQYF	TGCAGTGCTAGGACAGAGTACCTCTCCTACGAGCAGTACTTC
15	many	.	TRBJ1-2	TRBV28	CASSPPLQVNYGYTF	TGTGCCAGCAGTCCACCTCTCCAAGTTAACTATGGCTACACCTTC